The 12 T cell receptor beta chains below come from one sample, sequenced in a study of blood T cell repertoires in COVID-19. Some clones are missing from TCRdb's copy, which holds only in-frame ones; the method was immunoSEQ multiplex PCR. The sample yields 300,000 to 400,000 clones, 85% to 90% seen once. Sequences were obtained from PBMCs or T cells enriched from blood (not recorded which). The source of these receptors is a man younger than 35 who had recovered from COVID-19.

Worth noting for this clone: Sequence at one end of the junction differs from germline and may be a read error. V usage is TRBV23-1 and J usage is TRBJ1-1; tentatively, D is TRBD1 (6 bases). TRBV23-1 is an ORF, with its function uncertain. The CDR3 contains 17 residues. CDR3 residues: CASSQKSSTGLNTEAFF. The CDR3, as DNA: TGCGCCAGCAGTCAAAAATCGTCTACAGGGTTGAATACTGAAGCTTTCTTT.

The chain couples TRBV12-5 to TRBJ2-5, with TRBD2 matching 7 bases. Germline V CDR1 and CDR2: LGHNT, FRNRAP. The J segment lost 5 bases and the V segment lost 6 bases, leaving 12 bases of the junction unmatched. There are 15 residues in the CDR3. The CDR3 DNA follows: TGTGCTAGTGGCCTTGGACTAGTCGAGGGCGAGACCCAGTACTTC. This codes for CASGLGLVEGETQYF. The full variable domain, rest sourced from reference TRBV12-5 and TRBJ2-5, is DARVTQTPRHKVTEMGQEVTMRCQPILGHNTVFWYRQTMMQGLELLAYFRNRAPLDDSGMPKDRFSAEMPDATLATLKIQPSEPRDSAVYFCASGLGLVEGETQYFGPGTRLLVL.

The chain carries TRBV6-2 or TRBV6-3 and TRBJ1-4; 7 bases line up with TRBD1. This CDR3 comprises 16 residues. The trim removed 6 bases at V and 4 bases at J, leaving 11 bases unmatched. Germline lookup yields CDR1 MNHEY and CDR2 SVGEGT. CDR3 amino acids: CASSSLGQADNEKLFF. The CDR3 DNA is TGTGCCAGCAGCTCCCTCGGACAGGCCGATAATGAAAAACTGTTTTTT.

This rearrangement joins TRBV5-4 to TRBJ2-2, with 8 bases identical to TRBD1. Trimming cost V 0 bases and J 7 bases; bases outside gene matches: 2. Germline V gives CDR1 SGHNT, CDR2 YYREEE (reference sequence). The CDR3 covers 14 residues. CDR3: CASSLGQGIGELFF. CDR3 DNA sequence: TGTGCCAGCAGCTTGGGACAGGGGATCGGGGAGCTGTTTTTT. Filled out from reference TRBV5-4 and TRBJ2-2, the complete variable domain reads ETGVTQSPTHLIKTRGQQVTLRCSSQSGHNTVSWYQQALGQGPQFIFQYYREEENGRGNFPPRFSGLQFPNYSSELNVNALELDDSALYLCASSLGQGIGELFFGEGSRLTVL.

This chain connects TRBV18 to TRBJ2-3; 7 nucleotides match TRBD2. The length of the CDR3 is 15 residues. Germline loops: CDR1 KGHSH, CDR2 LQKENI. The V segment lost 2 bases and the J segment 2 bases; nucleotides outside the gene matches: 4. The CDR3 here is CASSPSAGDTDTQYF. CDR3 DNA sequence: TGTGCCAGCTCACCATCCGCGGGGGACACAGATACGCAGTATTTT. Drawing the rest from reference TRBV18 and TRBJ2-3, the complete variable domain is NAGVMQNPRHLVRRRGQEARLRCSPMKGHSHVYWYRQLPEEGLKFMVYLQKENIIDESGMPKERFSAEFPKEGPSILRIQQVVRGDSAAYFCASSPSAGDTDTQYFGPGTRLTVL.

The chain carries TRBV12-5 and TRBJ2-2; D unclear. The germline V and J ends were trimmed by 6 bases and 7 bases, with 9 bases remaining between them. Looked up from germline, CDR1 is LGHNT and CDR2 is FRNRAP. CDR3 length equals 12 residues. Here the CDR3 reads CASGSLIGELFF. The CDR3 nucleotides are TGTGCTAGTGGGAGCCTTATCGGGGAGCTGTTTTTT.

V and J are TRBV7-3 and TRBJ1-2, with 8 bases identical to TRBD1. Germline V lookup: CDR1 SGHTA, CDR2 FQGTGA. This CDR3 comprises 15 residues. V lost 0 bases and J lost 6; bases outside the gene matches: 6. The DNA of the CDR3 is TGTGCCAGCAGCTTAACGAGGACAGGGATGAATGGCTACACCTTC. It specifies CASSLTRTGMNGYTF.

Comments on this clone: The junction shows a germline mismatch at one end, possibly a read error. The V gene is TRBV10-2, the J gene TRBJ2-7; TRBD1 matches 8 bases. Germline V gene sequence: CDR1 WSHSY, CDR2 SAAADI. CDR3 size: 12 residues. Here the CDR3 reads CASSGQGRTNHF. Here the CDR3 DNA reads TGCGCCAGCAGTGGACAGGGGAGGACCAACCACTTC.

The chain recombines TRBV30 with TRBJ2-3; maybe TRBD2 (6 bases). The CDR3 spans 12 residues. CDR1 and CDR2 (germline): GTSNPN, SVGIG (reference sequence). V lost 0 bases to trimming and J lost 8 bases, with 9 bases between them. The CDR3 spells CAWSVRAGTQYF. Written as DNA, the CDR3 is TGTGCCTGGAGTGTTCGAGCGGGTACGCAGTATTTT.

V usage is TRBV12-3 or TRBV12-4 and J usage is TRBJ1-5; no clear D gene. Trimming left V 6 bases short and J 11 bases short, with 14 bases between. The CDR3 totals 12 residues. CDR3: CASSLTSETQHF. Written as DNA, the CDR3 is TGTGCCAGCAGCCTAACGAGCGAGACCCAGCATTTT.

This clone was seen a few times. The chain links TRBV6-5 to TRBJ1-4; D call uncertain. V was clipped by 11 bases and J by 7 bases, with 20 bases between them. Germline assignment: CDR1 MNHEY and CDR2 SVGAGI. The CDR3 covers 14 residues. CDR3: CASQRRDPSEKLFF. For the CDR3, the DNA is TGTGCCTCCCAGAGGAGGGATCCGTCTGAAAAACTGTTTTTT.

The CDR3 DNA sequence: TGTGCCTGGAGTGTAACCGGGACAGTGGGCTACACCTTC. Amino acids: CAWSVTGTVGYTF. J is TRBJ1-2 and V is TRBV30, with 7 bases lining up with TRBD1. The CDR3 is 13 residues long. Per germline, CDR1 GTSNPN and CDR2 SVGIG (reference sequence). Losses at the gene ends were 0 bases for V and 8 bases for J; bases not matched to a gene: 6.